Presented here are 21 T cell receptor beta chains from one specimen sequenced in a study of CD8+CD57+ T cells in acquired aplastic anemia. The template for TCR beta VDJ and CDR3 sequence profiling was genomic DNA. Each CDR3 protein gets one entry after TCRdb re-called the reads with MiXCR. The table lists approximately 200,000 distinct CDR3 sequences, roughly 55% of them singletons, with approximately 30% in the top ten. The sample was sorted CD4+, CD8+, or CD8+CD57+ T cells (not recorded which) from PBMCs. These receptors originate from a human donor in good health.

This clonotype has ten or more counts. The chain combines TRBV4-1 with TRBJ1-1; tentatively, D is TRBD1 (5 bases). CDR3 length: 14 amino acids. In germline, CDR1 is MGHRA, CDR2 YSYEKL. Trimming took off 4 bases at V and 4 bases at J, with 13 bases between the two ends. The CDR3 region has the DNA TGCGCCAGCAGCCCAGTGACCGGGGGCACTGAAGCTTTCTTT. Encoded protein: CASSPVTGGTEAFF.

A word on this clonotype: A read error may explain this, as a much larger clone is one base away. J is TRBJ1-2 and V is TRBV12-3 or TRBV12-4; no definite D call. The CDR3 contains 15 residues. Trimming shortened V by 5 bases and J by 1 base, and 14 bases separated the two germline ends. CDR3 in amino acids: CASSHGSTDNYGYTF. As DNA, the CDR3 is TGTGCCAGCAGTCACGGGTCTACGGATAACTATGGCTACACCTTC.

The V and J genes are TRBV6-5 and TRBJ2-7, with a weak D call TRBD2 (6 bases). Trimming cost V 4 bases and J 5 bases, with 12 bases left between them. This CDR3 is 13 amino acids long. Germline V gives CDR1 MNHEY, CDR2 SVGAGI. The CDR3 loop is CASSSRGTHEQYF. The CDR3, as DNA: TGTGCCAGCAGTTCCCGGGGGACTCACGAGCAGTACTTC.

Comment on this clonotype: At one of its ends the junction is not consistent with the germline gene, which may arise from a read error. The chain is built from TRBV10-3 and TRBJ2-2, with 7 bases identical to TRBD1. This CDR3 spans 16 amino acids. Germline V gene data show CDR1 as ENHRY and CDR2 as SYGVKD. In nucleotides, the CDR3 is TGTGCCAGCAGTGACTCCGGGACAGAGAACACCGGGGAGCTGTTTTTT. It encodes CASSDSGTENTGELFF.

This clonotype was counted many times. The chain employs TRBV7-2 and TRBJ1-1, with D possibly being TRBD1 (6 bases). The germline gives CDR1 SGHTA, CDR2 FQGNSA. V lost 5 bases to trimming and J lost 3 bases, with 19 bases between them. This CDR3 is built from 16 residues. For the CDR3, the DNA is TGTGCCAGCAGCGTAACAGGGCTCATTGGGGACACTGAAGCTTTCTTT. Residues: CASSVTGLIGDTEAFF.

The V gene is TRBV12-3 or TRBV12-4, the J gene TRBJ1-2; weak D call: TRBD1 (5 bases). This CDR3 is built from 13 residues. The CDR3 protein is CASGFTGDYGYTF. The DNA of the CDR3 is TGTGCTAGTGGTTTCACGGGGGACTATGGCTACACCTTC.

The genes are TRBV10-3 and TRBJ1-4, with 8 nucleotides matching TRBD1. CDR3 length equals 14 residues. CDR1 and CDR2 from the germline V gene are ENHRY and SYGVKD. V trimming: 6 bases; J trimming: 7 bases; junction bases outside the gene matches: 7. The CDR3 is CAIRTGAESEKLFF. CDR3 nucleotides: TGTGCCATCAGGACAGGGGCTGAAAGTGAAAAACTGTTTTTT.

The chain has TRBV2 and TRBJ1-1; TRBD1 matches at 10 bases. V lost 5 bases to trimming and J lost 5 bases; unmatched junction nucleotides: 2. The CDR3 has 13 amino acids. Looked up from germline, CDR1 is SNHLY and CDR2 is FYNNEI. CDR3 region: CASSRQGATEAFF. CDR3 nucleotides: TGTGCCAGCAGTCGACAGGGGGCAACTGAAGCTTTCTTT.

This clonotype was counted ten times or more. This chain links TRBV9 with TRBJ1-2; D not resolved. Deletions cut 3 bases from V and 8 bases from J, with 20 bases between. Germline V gene lookup returns CDR1 SGDLS and CDR2 YYNGEE. CDR3 length: 15 residues. The CDR3 protein is CASSADTPPALGYTF. CDR3 nucleotide sequence: TGTGCCAGCAGCGCCGACACCCCGCCGGCGTTGGGCTACACCTTC. The full variable domain, with the rest looked up from reference TRBV9 and TRBJ1-2, is DSGVTQTPKHLITATGQRVTLRCSPRSGDLSVYWYQQSLDQGLQFLIQYYNGEERAKGNILERFSAQQFPDLHSELNLSSLELGDSALYFCASSADTPPALGYTFGSGTRLTVV.

The chain carries TRBV7-9 and TRBJ2-7, with 13 nucleotides matching TRBD2. Germline CDR1 reads SEHNR; CDR2 reads FQNEAQ (reference sequence). The V segment lost 4 bases and the J segment 2 bases; nucleotides outside the gene matches: 8. The CDR3 is 17 amino acids. CDR3 in DNA: TGTGCCAGCAGCTCAGGACTAGCGGGAGCGAAAACCTACGAGCAGTACTTC. Amino acids: CASSSGLAGAKTYEQYF.

This clonotype was seen a handful of times. CDR3 coding DNA: TGCGCCAGCAGCGCCGCCTACGAGCAGTACTTC. It yields the protein CASSAAYEQYF. V is TRBV5-1 and J is TRBJ2-7, with D hard to call. Germline assignment: CDR1 SGHRS and CDR2 YFSETQ. The CDR3 extends over 11 amino acids. V lost 4 bases and J 2 bases, leaving 4 bases between the germline ends.

The rearrangement uses TRBV27 and TRBJ2-1; 7 bases map to TRBD1. V dropped 6 bases and J dropped 4; count of bases not matched to a gene: 6. In germline, CDR1 is MNHEY, CDR2 SMNVEV (reference sequence). CDR3 length equals 14 residues. CDR3: CASSLMGQYNEQFF. CDR3 bases: TGTGCCAGCAGCCTAATGGGACAGTACAATGAGCAGTTCTTC.

This clonotype has more than one count but fewer than ten. CDR3 sequence: CSARAGDGNSYEQYF. CDR3 DNA: TGCAGTGCTAGGGCGGGGGACGGGAACTCCTACGAGCAGTACTTC. The chain links TRBV20-1 to TRBJ2-7; 7 nucleotides align to TRBD2. The ends lost 3 bases at V and 0 bases at J; junction bases unmatched: 8. The CDR3 has 15 amino acids. Germline CDR1 reads DFQATT; CDR2 reads SNEGSKA (reference sequence).

The V and J genes are TRBV14 and TRBJ2-7, with D maybe TRBD2 (5 bases). Per germline, CDR1 SGHDN and CDR2 FVKESK. V gave up 4 bases and J gave up 6 bases, with 10 bases separating them. This CDR3 has 12 amino acids. This chain's CDR3 is CASSPLGSEQYF. DNA for the CDR3: TGTGCCAGCAGCCCCTTGGGGAGCGAGCAGTACTTC.

This sequence joins TRBV2 and TRBJ1-6, with D perhaps TRBD1 (5 bases). Germline V lookup: CDR1 SNHLY, CDR2 FYNNEI. The V gene lost 1 base and the J gene lost 8 bases, with 9 bases spanning the gap. The CDR3 contains 14 residues. The CDR3 DNA reads as TGTGCCAGCAGTGAAGGGGGGTTGTATTCACCCCTCCACTTT. Translating gives CASSEGGLYSPLHF.

The chain joins TRBV24-1 to TRBJ2-2, with 8 nucleotides matching TRBD2. The germline CDR1 and CDR2 sequences are KGHDR and SFDVKD. The CDR3 runs to 16 residues. The J segment lost 2 bases and the V segment lost 3 bases, leaving 4 bases of the junction unmatched. CDR3 coding DNA: TGTGCCACCAGTGATGTAGCGGGGACTAACACCGGGGAGCTGTTTTTT. Encoded protein: CATSDVAGTNTGELFF.

The chain recombines TRBV7-9 with TRBJ2-7; D tentatively fits TRBD1 or TRBD2 (5 bases each). V lost 5 bases and J 2 bases, leaving 13 bases between the germline ends. CDR3 length: 14 amino acids. The V gene's germline CDR1 is SEHNR and CDR2 FQNEAQ (reference sequence). The CDR3 DNA is TGTGCCAGCAGCGGCAGAGGGGTCCCCTACGAGCAGTACTTC. Its translation is CASSGRGVPYEQYF. Filled out from reference TRBV7-9 and TRBJ2-7, the complete variable domain reads DTGVSQNPRHKITKRGQNVTFRCDPISEHNRLYWYRQTLGQGPEFLTYFQNEAQLEKSRLLSDRFSAERPKGSFSTLEIQRTEQGDSAMYLCASSGRGVPYEQYFGPGTRLTVT.

There are a few counts of this clonotype. The rearrangement joins TRBV7-3 to TRBJ2-5; a possible D gene is TRBD1 (6 bases). The CDR3 sequence is 13 residues long. Trimming removed 4 bases at V and 7 bases at J, with 13 bases between. CDR1 and CDR2 from the germline V gene are SGHTA and FQGTGA. The CDR3 DNA sequence: TGTGCCAGCAGCTCTACAGGGACAACGACCCAGTACTTC. Its translation: CASSSTGTTTQYF.

This clonotype was found once. The V and J genes are TRBV20-1 and TRBJ2-2, with TRBD2 identical over 15 bases. Germline values: CDR1 DFQATT, CDR2 SNEGSKA (reference sequence). V shed 3 bases, J shed 5 bases, and the junction held 7 bases outside the gene matches. The CDR3 has 17 residues. CDR3 sequence reads: CSASRTSGGADTGELFF. CDR3 nucleotides: TGCAGTGCTAGTCGGACTAGCGGGGGGGCCGATACCGGGGAGCTGTTTTTT.

On this clonotype itself: Germline is not matched at one junction end, which may reflect a read error. The V and J genes are TRBV7-8 and TRBJ2-3; D call uncertain. Looked up from germline, CDR1 is SGHVS and CDR2 is FQNEAQ. The CDR3 is 13 amino acids. CDR3 DNA sequence: TGTGCCGGCAGCATAGGAGTCACAGATACGCAGTGTTTT. Its protein product is CAGSIGVTDTQCF.

Many counts were recorded for this clonotype. V gene TRBV12-3 or TRBV12-4 combines with J gene TRBJ2-5; 8 positions agree with TRBD1. CDR3 length: 15 residues. Trimming cost V 4 bases and J 2 bases; bases outside gene matches: 6. The CDR3 DNA is TGTGCCAGCAGTTCTCAAGGACAGGGTCAAGAGACCCAGTACTTC. Encoded protein: CASSSQGQGQETQYF.